The rows below give T cell receptor beta chains drawn from one sample of a study of Ad26.COV2.S vaccination and SARS-CoV-2 variants. Measured with immunoSEQ multiplex PCR; TCRdb has only the in-frame clones, and not every one. The profile shows a few hundred thousand clones, roughly 90% of them singletons. The source was peripheral blood, collected in a trial of Ad26.COV2.S vaccine versus placebo. These receptors were taken from a person aged 18-60 years who received the Ad26.COV2.S COVID-19 vaccine or a placebo. Each CDR3 is given with its conserved first and last residue. Fields, in order: CDR3 DNA, CDR3 protein, V gene, J gene, clone size, D gene. The D gene is left open where the match is weak. Only some rows state a clone size, as once, few, many or a class for expanded clones.

cdr3_nt: TGTGCCAGCAGCCGGACACCCGAGCAGTACTTC
cdr3_aa: CASSRTPEQYF
v_call: TRBV12-3/TRBV12-4
j_call: TRBJ2-7
clone_size: .
d_call: .

cdr3_nt: TGCGCCAGCAGCTCCGATCGCGTGTATAGCGGGCCCGAAAATGAGCAGTTCTTC
cdr3_aa: CASSSDRVYSGPENEQFF
v_call: TRBV5-1
j_call: TRBJ2-1
clone_size: .
d_call: TRBD2

cdr3_nt: TGTGCCTGGAGTGAAGGACAGGGGAACACCGGGGAGCTGTTTTTT
cdr3_aa: CAWSEGQGNTGELFF
v_call: TRBV30
j_call: TRBJ2-2
clone_size: once
d_call: TRBD1

cdr3_nt: TGTGCCAGCAGCCCCGACGGGCTAGCGGGGGTTTCGAGCACAGATACGCAGTATTTT
cdr3_aa: CASSPDGLAGVSSTDTQYF
v_call: TRBV7-3
j_call: TRBJ2-3
clone_size: .
d_call: TRBD2

cdr3_nt: TGTGCCAGCTCACCACCCCTGGACAGGCAAAGCTCCTACAATGAGCAGTTCTTC
cdr3_aa: CASSPPLDRQSSYNEQFF
v_call: TRBV18
j_call: TRBJ2-1
clone_size: few
d_call: TRBD1

cdr3_nt: TGTGCCAGCAGCTCAGGACAGGGTCGATTAATCTACGAGCAGTACTTC
cdr3_aa: CASSSGQGRLIYEQYF
v_call: TRBV5-6
j_call: TRBJ2-7
clone_size: .
d_call: TRBD1

cdr3_nt: TGTGCCAGCAGCGTAGTGTCTAGCGGGGGCGGGGAGCTGTTTTTT
cdr3_aa: CASSVVSSGGGELFF
v_call: TRBV9
j_call: TRBJ2-2
clone_size: few
d_call: TRBD2

cdr3_nt: TGTGCCAGCAGTTACTCGACAGGAACTAACTATGGCTACACCTTC
cdr3_aa: CASSYSTGTNYGYTF
v_call: TRBV6-2/TRBV6-3
j_call: TRBJ1-2
clone_size: once
d_call: .

cdr3_nt: TGTGCCATCAGTGAGTCCCAGCGGACTAAATACGAGCAGTACTTC
cdr3_aa: CAISESQRTKYEQYF
v_call: TRBV10-3
j_call: TRBJ2-7
clone_size: .
d_call: .

cdr3_nt: TGTGCCAGTAGTGTTAAAGGGGGCAGTCCCCCAGATACGCAGTATTTT
cdr3_aa: CASSVKGGSPPDTQYF
v_call: TRBV19
j_call: TRBJ2-3
clone_size: .
d_call: TRBD1

cdr3_nt: TGTGCCAGCTTTACAGGACACACAGATACGCAGTATTTT
cdr3_aa: CASFTGHTDTQYF
v_call: TRBV28
j_call: TRBJ2-3
clone_size: .
d_call: .

cdr3_nt: TGCGCCAGCAGCCAAGATCCGGTTGGGACAACCGGGGAGCTGTTTTTT
cdr3_aa: CASSQDPVGTTGELFF
v_call: TRBV4-3
j_call: TRBJ2-2
clone_size: .
d_call: .

cdr3_nt: TGTGCCAGCTGGGGCCCGAACACCGGGGAGCTGTTTTTT
cdr3_aa: CASWGPNTGELFF
v_call: TRBV19
j_call: TRBJ2-2
clone_size: .
d_call: .

cdr3_nt: TGTGCCAGTAGTATAAGTCTCGACAGGGGGCCCCAGCATTTT
cdr3_aa: CASSISLDRGPQHF
v_call: TRBV19
j_call: TRBJ1-5
clone_size: .
d_call: TRBD1

cdr3_nt: TGTGCCAGCAGCGTAGGAGGACACGCTAATGAAAAACTGTTTTTT
cdr3_aa: CASSVGGHANEKLFF
v_call: TRBV9
j_call: TRBJ1-4
clone_size: .
d_call: .

cdr3_nt: TGTGCCACCAGTGAAAAGGACAGGGGAGAGACCCAGTACTTC
cdr3_aa: CATSEKDRGETQYF
v_call: TRBV24-1
j_call: TRBJ2-5
clone_size: .
d_call: TRBD1

cdr3_nt: TGTGCCAGCACCCAAGACAGGCTGCAGCATTTT
cdr3_aa: CASTQDRLQHF
v_call: TRBV6-5
j_call: TRBJ1-5
clone_size: .
d_call: .

cdr3_nt: TGCGCCAGCAGCACCCGGGGGATTGCGAATGAAAAACTGTTTTTT
cdr3_aa: CASSTRGIANEKLFF
v_call: TRBV4-3
j_call: TRBJ1-4
clone_size: .
d_call: .

cdr3_nt: TGTGCCAGCAGCTTAGTAGGTACGGACAGGGAAGGGCCCCAGCATTTT
cdr3_aa: CASSLVGTDREGPQHF
v_call: TRBV7-9
j_call: TRBJ1-5
clone_size: .
d_call: TRBD1

cdr3_nt: TGTGCCAGCAGTCGGGCAGGTGACAATCAGCCCCAGCATTTT
cdr3_aa: CASSRAGDNQPQHF
v_call: TRBV28
j_call: TRBJ1-5
clone_size: .
d_call: .

cdr3_nt: TGCGCCAGCAGCCTAGGACAGGGTGCTCAGTACGAGCAGTACTTC
cdr3_aa: CASSLGQGAQYEQYF
v_call: TRBV5-1
j_call: TRBJ2-7
clone_size: once
d_call: TRBD1

cdr3_nt: TGTGCCAGCATCCCGCGAGGGACAGAGAACACCGGGGAGCTGTTTTTT
cdr3_aa: CASIPRGTENTGELFF
v_call: TRBV5-6
j_call: TRBJ2-2
clone_size: .
d_call: TRBD1

cdr3_nt: TGTGCCAGCAGTTTACAGGCCGGCAGCTCCTACAATGAGCAGTTCTTC
cdr3_aa: CASSLQAGSSYNEQFF
v_call: TRBV28
j_call: TRBJ2-1
clone_size: .
d_call: .

cdr3_nt: TGTGCCAGCAGCTTAGCGTCATTAGGGACCTTCTCTGGAAACACCATATATTTT
cdr3_aa: CASSLASLGTFSGNTIYF
v_call: TRBV7-2
j_call: TRBJ1-3
clone_size: .
d_call: .

cdr3_nt: TGTGCCAGCAGGAGGGACAGAAATAGCAATCAGCCCCAGCATTTT
cdr3_aa: CASRRDRNSNQPQHF
v_call: TRBV28
j_call: TRBJ1-5
clone_size: few
d_call: TRBD1

cdr3_nt: TGTGCCAGCTCGATGACGGATAGCAATCAGCCCCAGCATTTT
cdr3_aa: CASSMTDSNQPQHF
v_call: TRBV6-5
j_call: TRBJ1-5
clone_size: .
d_call: .

cdr3_nt: TGCGCCAGCAGCCAAGAACCTCAGGGGGCGCCGGGGGGCTACACCTTC
cdr3_aa: CASSQEPQGAPGGYTF
v_call: TRBV4-3
j_call: TRBJ1-2
clone_size: .
d_call: TRBD1

cdr3_nt: TGTGCCAGCAGTGAAGTGGGTCTCGGGCAGTACTTC
cdr3_aa: CASSEVGLGQYF
v_call: TRBV2
j_call: TRBJ2-7
clone_size: .
d_call: .

cdr3_nt: TGTGCCAGCAGTGGGGTCAGGGCCTTAGGCGAGCAGTACTTC
cdr3_aa: CASSGVRALGEQYF
v_call: TRBV2
j_call: TRBJ2-7
clone_size: .
d_call: .

cdr3_nt: TGTGCCAGCAGCTTATCCCCGGGACTGGACCAAGAGACCCAGTACTTC
cdr3_aa: CASSLSPGLDQETQYF
v_call: TRBV11-2
j_call: TRBJ2-5
clone_size: .
d_call: .

cdr3_nt: TGTGCCATCAGGCCCAGGGAGGATGGCTACACCTTC
cdr3_aa: CAIRPREDGYTF
v_call: TRBV10-3
j_call: TRBJ1-2
clone_size: .
d_call: .

cdr3_nt: TGCGCCAGCAGCGCCCTGGAGCGGGGGGGCCAAGATACGCAGTATTTT
cdr3_aa: CASSALERGGQDTQYF
v_call: TRBV10-1
j_call: TRBJ2-3
clone_size: .
d_call: TRBD2

cdr3_nt: TGTGCCAGCAGCTTACGCTATAATGAAAAACTGTTTTTT
cdr3_aa: CASSLRYNEKLFF
v_call: TRBV7-9
j_call: TRBJ1-4
clone_size: .
d_call: .

cdr3_nt: TGTGCCAGCAGCTTAGCGCAACAGGGCGGCAATCAGCCCCAGCATTTT
cdr3_aa: CASSLAQQGGNQPQHF
v_call: TRBV7-8
j_call: TRBJ1-5
clone_size: .
d_call: .

cdr3_nt: TGTGCTAGTCGGGAGGGGTACTACGGGGAGCTGTTTTTT
cdr3_aa: CASREGYYGELFF
v_call: TRBV12-5
j_call: TRBJ2-2
clone_size: .
d_call: TRBD2

cdr3_nt: TGCGCCAGCAACATGACCGGGACAGGGCTGGGGGAAAAACTGTTTTTT
cdr3_aa: CASNMTGTGLGEKLFF
v_call: TRBV5-1
j_call: TRBJ1-4
clone_size: once
d_call: TRBD1

cdr3_nt: TGTGCCAGCATACGCGAAGTCTCCCCCAATGAGCAGTTCTTC
cdr3_aa: CASIREVSPNEQFF
v_call: TRBV2
j_call: TRBJ2-1
clone_size: .
d_call: .

cdr3_nt: TGTGCCAGCAGCTTAGCTTATACAGGGTCTTACGAGCAGTACTTC
cdr3_aa: CASSLAYTGSYEQYF
v_call: TRBV7-2
j_call: TRBJ2-7
clone_size: .
d_call: .